The sequence of this T cell receptor beta chain was determined in a study of blood T cells in healthy people across ages. The authors ran a second PCR of roughly 7 to 11 cycles using a sample-barcoded 5' primer and a J-beta primer mix. TCRdb re-called the 5' RACE reads with MiXCR, one entry per CDR3 protein. The sample contains about 1.8 million distinct CDR3 sequences, around 48% of which appear only once. The CDR3 is 19 amino acids. V lost 3 bases, J lost 0 bases, and 12 bases stayed unmatched. The V gene's germline CDR1 is LGHNA and CDR2 YSLEER. The chain recombines TRBV4-3 with TRBJ2-3, with 10 bases lining up with TRBD2. Sequences were obtained from blood. The sequence came from a woman aged 40 to 49 in good health. This CDR3 is CASSHRLAGGFTSTDTQYF. CDR3 in DNA: TGCGCCAGCAGCCATCGATTAGCGGGGGGTTTCACTAGCACAGATACGCAGTATTTT.